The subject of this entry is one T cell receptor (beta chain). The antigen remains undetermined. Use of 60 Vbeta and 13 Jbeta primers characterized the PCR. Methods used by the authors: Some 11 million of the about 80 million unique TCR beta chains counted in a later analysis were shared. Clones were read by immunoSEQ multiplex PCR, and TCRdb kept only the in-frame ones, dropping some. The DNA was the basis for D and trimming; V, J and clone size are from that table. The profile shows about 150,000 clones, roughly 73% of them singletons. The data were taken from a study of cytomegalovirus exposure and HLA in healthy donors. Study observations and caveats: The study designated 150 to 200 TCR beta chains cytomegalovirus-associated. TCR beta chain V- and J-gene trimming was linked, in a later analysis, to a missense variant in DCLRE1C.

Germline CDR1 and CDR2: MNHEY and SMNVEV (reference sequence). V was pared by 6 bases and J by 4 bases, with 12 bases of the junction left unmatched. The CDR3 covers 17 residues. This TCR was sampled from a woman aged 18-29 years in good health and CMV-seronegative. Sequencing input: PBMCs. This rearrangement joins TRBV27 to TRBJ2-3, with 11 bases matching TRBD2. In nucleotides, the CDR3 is TGTGCCAGCAGCTCTCGGATTAGCGGGGGGGCCCCAGATACGCAGTATTTT. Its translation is CASSSRISGGAPDTQYF.